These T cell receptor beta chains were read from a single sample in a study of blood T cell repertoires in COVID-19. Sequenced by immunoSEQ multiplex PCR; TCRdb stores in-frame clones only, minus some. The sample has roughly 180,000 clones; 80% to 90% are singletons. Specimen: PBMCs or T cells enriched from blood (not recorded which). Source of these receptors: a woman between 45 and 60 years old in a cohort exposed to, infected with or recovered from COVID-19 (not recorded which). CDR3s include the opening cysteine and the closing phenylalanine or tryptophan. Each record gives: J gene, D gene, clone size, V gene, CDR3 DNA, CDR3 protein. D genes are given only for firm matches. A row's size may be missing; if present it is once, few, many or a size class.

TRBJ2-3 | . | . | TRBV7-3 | TGTGCCAGCAGCCCCTCGGGGGTGAGGACAGATACGCAGTATTTT | CASSPSGVRTDTQYF
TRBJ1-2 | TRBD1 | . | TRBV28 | TGTGCCAGCAGTTTGAGCAACAGGGGGTATGGCTACACCTTC | CASSLSNRGYGYTF
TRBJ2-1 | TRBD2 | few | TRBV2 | TGTGCCAGCAGTATGGGACTAGCGGGAACCAATGAGCAGTTCTTC | CASSMGLAGTNEQFF
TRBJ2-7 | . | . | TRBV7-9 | TGTGCCAGCAGAAGGGACACCCTCTACGAGCAGTACTTC | CASRRDTLYEQYF
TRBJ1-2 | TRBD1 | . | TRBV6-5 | TGTGCCAGCAGAACCGGACAGGGGGCTGTCAATGGCTACACCTTC | CASRTGQGAVNGYTF
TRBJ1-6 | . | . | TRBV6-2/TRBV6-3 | TGTGCCAGCAGCCTACAGGCAACAAGGGCGAATTCACCCCTCCACTTT | CASSLQATRANSPLHF
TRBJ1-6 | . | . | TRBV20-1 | TGCAGTGCTAGTAAGCCGACACTCTATAATTCACCCCTCCACTTT | CSASKPTLYNSPLHF
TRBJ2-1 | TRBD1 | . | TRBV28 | TGTGCCAGCACCGCCGGGACAGGGGGTTCCTACAATGAGCAGTTCTTC | CASTAGTGGSYNEQFF
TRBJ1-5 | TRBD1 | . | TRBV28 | TGTGCCAGCAGTGACTTGGACAGGGGGCGCCGTCAGCCCCAGCATTTT | CASSDLDRGRRQPQHF
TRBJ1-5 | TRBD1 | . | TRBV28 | TGTGCCAGCAGGACGACAGGGGTTCAGCCCCAGCATTTT | CASRTTGVQPQHF
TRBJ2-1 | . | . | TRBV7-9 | TGTGCCAGCAGCTTAGCGGGGGGGCCTGGTGATGAGCAGTTCTTC | CASSLAGGPGDEQFF
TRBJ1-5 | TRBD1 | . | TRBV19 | TGTGCCAGTAGTGGAGAGGGGGCGGTCAATCAGCCCCAGCATTTT | CASSGEGAVNQPQHF
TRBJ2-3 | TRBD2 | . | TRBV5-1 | TGCGCCAGCAGCTTTAGCGGGAGCGCCCCAGATACGCAGTATTTT | CASSFSGSAPDTQYF
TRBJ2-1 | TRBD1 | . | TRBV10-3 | TGTGCCATCAGGCCGGGACAGGGGGTCGGTGAGCAGTTCTTC | CAIRPGQGVGEQFF
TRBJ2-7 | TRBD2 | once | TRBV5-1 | TGCGCCAGCAGCTGGGGGGGTACCGGGAGGGACGAGCAGTACTTC | CASSWGGTGRDEQYF
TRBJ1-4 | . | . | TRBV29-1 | TGCAGCGTCAGGGACTCCTCGAATGAAAAACTGTTTTTT | CSVRDSSNEKLFF
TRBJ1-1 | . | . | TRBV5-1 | TGCGCCAGCAGTAGAGACACTGAAGCTTTCTTT | CASSRDTEAFF
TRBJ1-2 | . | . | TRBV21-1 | TGTGCCAGCAGCGGGGGGTCCCAGTCTATGTCTTATGGCTACACCTTC | CASSGGSQSMSYGYTF
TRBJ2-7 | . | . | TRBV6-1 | TGTGCCAGCAGTGAAGCGAGGGGGACAGAGCAGTACTTC | CASSEARGTEQYF
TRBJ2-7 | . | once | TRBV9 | TGTGCCAGCAGCGTAGCTACGTCCGAGTCCTACGAGCAGTACTTC | CASSVATSESYEQYF